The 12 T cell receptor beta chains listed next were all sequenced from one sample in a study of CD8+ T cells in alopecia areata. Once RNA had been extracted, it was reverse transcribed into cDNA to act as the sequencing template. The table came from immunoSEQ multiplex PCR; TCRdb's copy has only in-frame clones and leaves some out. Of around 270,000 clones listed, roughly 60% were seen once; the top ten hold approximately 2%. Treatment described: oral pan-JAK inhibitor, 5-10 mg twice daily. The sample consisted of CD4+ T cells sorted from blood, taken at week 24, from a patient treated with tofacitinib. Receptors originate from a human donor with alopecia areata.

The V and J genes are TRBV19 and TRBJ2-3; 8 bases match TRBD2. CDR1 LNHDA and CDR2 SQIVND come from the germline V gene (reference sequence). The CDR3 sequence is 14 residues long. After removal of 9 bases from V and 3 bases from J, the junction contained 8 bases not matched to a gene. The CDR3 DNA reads TGTGCCAGCTCCAGTGAGCGGGGGACAGATACGCAGTATTTT. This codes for CASSSERGTDTQYF. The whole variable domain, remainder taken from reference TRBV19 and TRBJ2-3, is DGGITQSPKYLFRKEGQNVTLSCEQNLNHDAMYWYRQDPGQGLRLIYYSQIVNDFQKGDIAEGYSVSREKKESFPLTVTSAQKNPTAFYLCASSSERGTDTQYFGPGTRLTVL.

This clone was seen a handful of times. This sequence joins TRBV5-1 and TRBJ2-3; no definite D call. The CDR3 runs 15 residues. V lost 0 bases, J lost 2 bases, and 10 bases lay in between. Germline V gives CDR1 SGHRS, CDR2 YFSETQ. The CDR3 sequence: CASSLEWPVTDTQYF. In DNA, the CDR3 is TGCGCCAGCAGCTTGGAATGGCCTGTCACAGATACGCAGTATTTT.

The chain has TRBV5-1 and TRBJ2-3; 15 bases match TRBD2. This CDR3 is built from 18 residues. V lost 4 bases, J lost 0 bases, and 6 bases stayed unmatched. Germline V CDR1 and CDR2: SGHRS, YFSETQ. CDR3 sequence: CASSPGLAGGRSTDTQYF. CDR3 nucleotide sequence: TGCGCCAGCAGCCCTGGACTAGCGGGGGGGCGGAGCACAGATACGCAGTATTTT.

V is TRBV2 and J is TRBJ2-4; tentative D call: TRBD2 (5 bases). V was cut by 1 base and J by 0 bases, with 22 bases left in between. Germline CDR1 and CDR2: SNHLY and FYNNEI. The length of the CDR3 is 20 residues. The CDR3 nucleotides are TGTGCCAGCAGTGAAGTAAAGAGGGCAGTTCCTTCCCTAGCCAAAAACATTCAGTACTTC. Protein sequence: CASSEVKRAVPSLAKNIQYF.

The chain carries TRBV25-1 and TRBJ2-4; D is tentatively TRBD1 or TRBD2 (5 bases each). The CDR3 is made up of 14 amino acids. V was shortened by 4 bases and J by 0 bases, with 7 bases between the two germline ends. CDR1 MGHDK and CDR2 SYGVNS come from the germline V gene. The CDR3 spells CASSGGLAKNIQYF. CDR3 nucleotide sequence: TGTGCCAGCAGTGGGGGGTTAGCCAAAAACATTCAGTACTTC.

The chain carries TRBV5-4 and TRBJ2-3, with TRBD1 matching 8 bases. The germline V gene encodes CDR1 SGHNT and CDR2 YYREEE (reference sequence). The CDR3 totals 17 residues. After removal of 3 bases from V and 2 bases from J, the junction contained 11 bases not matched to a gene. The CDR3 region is CASSSTGRGPSTDTQYF. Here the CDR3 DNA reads TGTGCCAGCAGCTCCACTGGCAGGGGGCCATCCACAGATACGCAGTATTTT.

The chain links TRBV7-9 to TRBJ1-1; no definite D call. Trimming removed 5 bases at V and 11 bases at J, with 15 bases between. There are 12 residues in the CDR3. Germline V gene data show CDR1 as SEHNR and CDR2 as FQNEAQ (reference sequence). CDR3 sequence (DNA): TGTGCCAGCAGCCTTGGCGCCGCCAGGGCTTTCTTT. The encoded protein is CASSLGAARAFF.

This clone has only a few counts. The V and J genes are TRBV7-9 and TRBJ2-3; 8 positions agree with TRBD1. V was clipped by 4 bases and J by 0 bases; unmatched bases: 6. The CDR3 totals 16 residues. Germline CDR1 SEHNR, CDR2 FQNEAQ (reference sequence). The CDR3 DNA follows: TGTGCCAGCAGCTCCTTCGGACAGGGAAGCACAGATACGCAGTATTTT. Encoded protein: CASSSFGQGSTDTQYF.

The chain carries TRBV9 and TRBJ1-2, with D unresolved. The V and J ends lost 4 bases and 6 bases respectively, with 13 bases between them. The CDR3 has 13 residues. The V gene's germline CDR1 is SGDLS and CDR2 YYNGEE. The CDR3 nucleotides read TGTGCCAGCAGCCCCCTGGAGCTTCATGGCTACACCTTC. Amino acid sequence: CASSPLELHGYTF.

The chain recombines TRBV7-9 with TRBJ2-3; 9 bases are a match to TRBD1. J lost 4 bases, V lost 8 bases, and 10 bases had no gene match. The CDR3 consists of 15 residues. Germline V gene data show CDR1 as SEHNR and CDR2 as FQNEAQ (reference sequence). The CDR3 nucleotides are TGTGCCAGCTCTCCCCGGACAGGGGCGCCAGATACGCAGTATTTT. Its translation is CASSPRTGAPDTQYF. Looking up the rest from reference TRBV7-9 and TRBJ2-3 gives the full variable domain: DTGVSQNPRHKITKRGQNVTFRCDPISEHNRLYWYRQTLGQGPEFLTYFQNEAQLEKSRLLSDRFSAERPKGSFSTLEIQRTEQGDSAMYLCASSPRTGAPDTQYFGPGTRLTVL.

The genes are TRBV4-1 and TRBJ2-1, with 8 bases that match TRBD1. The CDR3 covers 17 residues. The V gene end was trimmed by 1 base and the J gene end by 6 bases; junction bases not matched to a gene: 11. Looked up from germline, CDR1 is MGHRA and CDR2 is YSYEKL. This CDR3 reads CASSQGRTGRRGNEQFF. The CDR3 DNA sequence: TGCGCCAGCAGCCAAGGCAGGACAGGGCGAAGGGGCAATGAGCAGTTCTTC.

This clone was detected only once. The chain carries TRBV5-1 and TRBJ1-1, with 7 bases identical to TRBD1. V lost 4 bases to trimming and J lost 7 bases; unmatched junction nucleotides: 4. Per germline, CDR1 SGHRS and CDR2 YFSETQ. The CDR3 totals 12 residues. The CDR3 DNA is TGCGCCAGCAGCCTCCGGGACAGTGAAGCTTTCTTT. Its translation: CASSLRDSEAFF.